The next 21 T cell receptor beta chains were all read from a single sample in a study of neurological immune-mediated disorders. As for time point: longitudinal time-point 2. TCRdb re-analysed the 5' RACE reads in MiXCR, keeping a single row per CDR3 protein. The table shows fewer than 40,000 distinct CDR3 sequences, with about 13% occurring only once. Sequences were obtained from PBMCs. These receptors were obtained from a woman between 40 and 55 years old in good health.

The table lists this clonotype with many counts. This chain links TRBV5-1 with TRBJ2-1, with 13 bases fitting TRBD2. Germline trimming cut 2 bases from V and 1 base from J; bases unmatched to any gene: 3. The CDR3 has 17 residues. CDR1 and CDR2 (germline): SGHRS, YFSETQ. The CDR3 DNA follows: TGCGCCAGCAGCTTAGGACTAGCGGGGGATTCCTACAATGAGCAGTTCTTC. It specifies CASSLGLAGDSYNEQFF.

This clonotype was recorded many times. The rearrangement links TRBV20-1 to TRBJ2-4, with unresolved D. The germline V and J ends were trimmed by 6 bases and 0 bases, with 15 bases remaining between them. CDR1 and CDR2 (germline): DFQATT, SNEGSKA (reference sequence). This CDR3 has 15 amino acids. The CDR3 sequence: CSALGFTLAKNIQYF. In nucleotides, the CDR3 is TGCAGTGCCTTGGGTTTCACCCTAGCCAAAAACATTCAGTACTTC.

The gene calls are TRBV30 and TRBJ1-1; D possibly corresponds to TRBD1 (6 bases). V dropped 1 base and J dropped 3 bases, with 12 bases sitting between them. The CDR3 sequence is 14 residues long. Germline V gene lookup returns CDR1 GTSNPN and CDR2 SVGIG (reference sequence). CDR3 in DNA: TGTGCCTGGAGTGGGGGGCAGGCAGACACTGAAGCTTTCTTT. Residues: CAWSGGQADTEAFF.

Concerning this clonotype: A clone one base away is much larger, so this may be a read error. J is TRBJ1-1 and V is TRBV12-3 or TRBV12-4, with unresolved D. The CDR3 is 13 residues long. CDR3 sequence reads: CASTIEMKTEAFF. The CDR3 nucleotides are TGTGCCAGCACCATAGAGATGAAAACTGAAGCTTTCTTT.

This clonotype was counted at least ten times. This CDR3 reads CASSYEDGSPLHF. The CDR3 bases are TGTGCCAGCAGTTACGAGGATGGTTCACCCCTCCACTTT. The rearrangement links TRBV6-5 to TRBJ1-6; D is ambiguous. Germline CDR1 is MNHEY and CDR2 is SVGAGI. This CDR3 region has 13 residues. V lost 2 bases, J lost 9 bases, and 8 bases lay in between.

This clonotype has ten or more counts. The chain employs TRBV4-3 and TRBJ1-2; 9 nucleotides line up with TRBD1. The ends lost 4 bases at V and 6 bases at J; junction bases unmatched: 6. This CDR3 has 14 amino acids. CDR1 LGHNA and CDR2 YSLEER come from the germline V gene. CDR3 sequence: CASSRGQGWDGYTF. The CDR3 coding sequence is TGCGCCAGCAGCCGCGGACAGGGGTGGGATGGCTACACCTTC.

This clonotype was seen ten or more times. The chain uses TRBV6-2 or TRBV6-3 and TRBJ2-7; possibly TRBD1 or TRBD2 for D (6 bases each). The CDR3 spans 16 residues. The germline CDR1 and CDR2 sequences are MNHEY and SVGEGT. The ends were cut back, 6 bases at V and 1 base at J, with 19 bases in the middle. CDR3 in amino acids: CASSAGQGRWSYEQYF. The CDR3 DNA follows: TGTGCCAGCAGCGCGGGGCAGGGGAGGTGGTCCTACGAGCAGTACTTC.

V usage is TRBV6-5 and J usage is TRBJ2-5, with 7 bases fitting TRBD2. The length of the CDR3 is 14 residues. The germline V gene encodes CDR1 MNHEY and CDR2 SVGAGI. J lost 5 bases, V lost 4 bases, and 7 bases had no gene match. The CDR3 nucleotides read TGTGCCAGCAGTTTAGCGGGCATGCAGGAGACCCAGTACTTC. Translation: CASSLAGMQETQYF.

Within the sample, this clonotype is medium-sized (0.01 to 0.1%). CDR3 in DNA: TGTGCCAGCAGCCCCCGGACAGGGGAGCAGTACTTC. It codes for CASSPRTGEQYF. The rearrangement links TRBV9 to TRBJ2-7; 8 bases are shared with TRBD1. V lost 4 bases to trimming and J lost 7 bases; unmatched junction nucleotides: 4. CDR3 length: 12 amino acids. From germline, CDR1 is SGDLS and CDR2 YYNGEE. The entire variable domain, with the rest obtained from reference TRBV9 and TRBJ2-7, is as follows: DSGVTQTPKHLITATGQRVTLRCSPRSGDLSVYWYQQSLDQGLQFLIQYYNGEERAKGNILERFSAQQFPDLHSELNLSSLELGDSALYFCASSPRTGEQYFGPGTRLTVT.

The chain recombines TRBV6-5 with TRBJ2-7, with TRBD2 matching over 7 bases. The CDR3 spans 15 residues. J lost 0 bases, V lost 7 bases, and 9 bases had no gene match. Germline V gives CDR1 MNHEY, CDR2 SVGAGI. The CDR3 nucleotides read TGTGCCAGCACTCCCGGGACTACAAACTCCTACGAGCAGTACTTC. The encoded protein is CASTPGTTNSYEQYF.

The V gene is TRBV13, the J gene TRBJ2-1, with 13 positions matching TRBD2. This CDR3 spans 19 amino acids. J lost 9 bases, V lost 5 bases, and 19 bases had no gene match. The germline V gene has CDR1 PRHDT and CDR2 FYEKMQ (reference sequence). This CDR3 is CASSSRARTSGSRGIEQFF. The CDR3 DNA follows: TGTGCCAGCAGCAGTCGTGCGAGGACTAGCGGGAGTAGGGGAATTGAGCAGTTCTTC.

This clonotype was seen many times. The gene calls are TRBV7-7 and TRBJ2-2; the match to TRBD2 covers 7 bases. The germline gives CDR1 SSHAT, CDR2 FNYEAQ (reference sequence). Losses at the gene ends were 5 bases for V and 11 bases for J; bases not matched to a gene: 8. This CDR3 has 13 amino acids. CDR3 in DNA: TGTGCCAGCAGCCCCGGGGGAGGGAGAGAGCTGTTTTTT. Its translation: CASSPGGGRELFF.

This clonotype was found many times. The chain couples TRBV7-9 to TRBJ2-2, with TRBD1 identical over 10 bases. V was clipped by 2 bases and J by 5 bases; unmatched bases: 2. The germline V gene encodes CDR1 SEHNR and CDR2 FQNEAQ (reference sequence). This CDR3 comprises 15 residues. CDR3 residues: CASSLSGQGTGELFF. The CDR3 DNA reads TGTGCCAGCAGCTTATCGGGACAGGGGACCGGGGAGCTGTTTTTT.

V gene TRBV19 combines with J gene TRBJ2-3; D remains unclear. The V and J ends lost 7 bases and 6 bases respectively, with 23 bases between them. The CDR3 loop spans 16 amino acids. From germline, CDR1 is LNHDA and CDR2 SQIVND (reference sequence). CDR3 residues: CASMPGRQLIGDTQYF. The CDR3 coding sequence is TGTGCCAGTATGCCCGGACGCCAACTAATCGGGGATACGCAGTATTTT. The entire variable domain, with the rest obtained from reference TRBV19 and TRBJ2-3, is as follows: DGGITQSPKYLFRKEGQNVTLSCEQNLNHDAMYWYRQDPGQGLRLIYYSQIVNDFQKGDIAEGYSVSREKKESFPLTVTSAQKNPTAFYLCASMPGRQLIGDTQYFGPGTRLTVL.

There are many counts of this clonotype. The CDR3 sequence is CASSTSGRGINEQFF. The CDR3 DNA follows: TGTGCCAGCAGTACTAGCGGGAGGGGGATCAATGAGCAGTTCTTC. The chain couples TRBV12-3 or TRBV12-4 to TRBJ2-1; the match to TRBD2 covers 13 bases. This CDR3 is built from 15 residues. V shed 5 bases, J shed 6 bases, and the junction held 4 bases outside the gene matches.

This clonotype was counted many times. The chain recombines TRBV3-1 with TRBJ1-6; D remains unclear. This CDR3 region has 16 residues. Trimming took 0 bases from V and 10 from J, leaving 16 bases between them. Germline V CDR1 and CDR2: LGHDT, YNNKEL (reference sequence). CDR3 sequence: CASSQELGWSRSPLHF. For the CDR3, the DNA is TGTGCCAGCAGCCAAGAGTTGGGTTGGAGTAGATCACCCCTCCACTTT.

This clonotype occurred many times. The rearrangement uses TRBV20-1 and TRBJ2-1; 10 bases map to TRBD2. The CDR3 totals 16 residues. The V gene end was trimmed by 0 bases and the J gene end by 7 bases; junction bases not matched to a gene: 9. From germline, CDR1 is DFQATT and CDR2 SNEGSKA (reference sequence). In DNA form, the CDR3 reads TGCAGTGCTAGAGATTGGAGTAGCGGGAGGCTGAATGAGCAGTTCTTC. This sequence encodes CSARDWSSGRLNEQFF.

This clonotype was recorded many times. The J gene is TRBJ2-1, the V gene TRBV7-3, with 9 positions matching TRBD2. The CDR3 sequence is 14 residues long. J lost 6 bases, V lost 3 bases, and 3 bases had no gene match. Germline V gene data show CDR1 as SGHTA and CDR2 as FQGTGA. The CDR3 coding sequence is TGTGCCAGCAGCTTGGCTAGCGGGACCAATGAGCAGTTCTTC. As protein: CASSLASGTNEQFF.

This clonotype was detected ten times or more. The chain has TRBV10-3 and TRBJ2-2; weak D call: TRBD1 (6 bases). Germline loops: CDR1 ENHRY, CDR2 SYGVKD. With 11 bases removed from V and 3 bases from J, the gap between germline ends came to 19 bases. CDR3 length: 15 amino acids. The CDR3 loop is CAGSALGAHTGELFF. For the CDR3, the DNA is TGTGCCGGTAGCGCTCTGGGGGCGCACACCGGGGAGCTGTTTTTT.

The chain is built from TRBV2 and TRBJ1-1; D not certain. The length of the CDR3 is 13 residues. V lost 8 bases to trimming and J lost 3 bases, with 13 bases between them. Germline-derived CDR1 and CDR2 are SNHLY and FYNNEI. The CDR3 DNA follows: TGTGCCAGCTGCCGGGAGGCGGACACTGAAGCTTTCTTT. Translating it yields CASCREADTEAFF.

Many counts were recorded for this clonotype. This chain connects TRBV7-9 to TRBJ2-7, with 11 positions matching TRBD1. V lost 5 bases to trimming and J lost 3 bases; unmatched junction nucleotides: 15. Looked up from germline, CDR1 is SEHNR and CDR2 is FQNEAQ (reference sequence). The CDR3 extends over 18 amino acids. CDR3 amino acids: CASSPYLGQGASGYEQYF. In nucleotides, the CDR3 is TGTGCCAGCAGCCCCTACCTTGGACAGGGGGCGAGTGGCTACGAGCAGTACTTC.